This T cell receptor beta chain was identified during a study of neurological immune-mediated disorders. This clonotype has a count of ten or more. The CDR3 runs 13 residues. Trimming took 3 bases from V and 5 from J; bases not matched to a gene: 0. Looked up from germline, CDR1 is SGHKS and CDR2 is YYEKEE (reference sequence). The cDNA was synthesized by means of template-switch 5'RACE, which was carried out with 10-nucleotide random UMIs. In TCRdb, the 5' RACE reads were re-called with MiXCR into one record per CDR3 protein. The profile covers 65,000 to 85,000 distinct CDR3 sequences, with roughly 3.1% appearing a single time and around 5.2% taken by the ten largest. PBMCs stored at -80 C, 2 million in total, were the source of the unsorted libraries.

Material for sequencing was PBMCs. The gene calls are TRBV5-5 and TRBJ1-5, with TRBD1 matching 9 bases. The TCR comes from a woman aged 50 to 65 with multiple sclerosis. In DNA form, the CDR3 reads TGTGCCAGCAGCTGGACAGGGGATCAGCCCCAGCATTTT. Its translation is CASSWTGDQPQHF.